The source of this TCR beta chain is a study of response to subunit inactivated influenza vaccine. General study findings and limits: Each seasonal influenza vaccination recruits few new T cells, the authors suggested.

TCRdb processed the RT-PCR reads anew with MiXCR; each CDR3 protein has one entry. This table has fewer than 700,000 distinct CDR3 sequences, about an eighth appearing once. This clonotype was recorded many times. The antigen remains undetermined. This CDR3 region has 20 residues. Per germline, CDR1 SNHLY and CDR2 FYNNEI. V lost 6 bases, J lost 6 bases, and 23 bases stayed unmatched. The sample here was PBMCs from blood, taken 40 to 50 days after vaccination. This sequence was found in a man in his fifties who received an inactivated influenza vaccine. The chain has TRBV2 and TRBJ2-5, with 12 nucleotides matching TRBD1. CDR3 region: CASSPRVSGQGAGFRKTQYF. The CDR3 DNA reads as TGTGCCAGCAGCCCCCGGGTGTCGGGACAGGGGGCAGGATTTAGAAAGACCCAGTACTTC.